This entry lists 18 T cell receptor beta chains sequenced from one sample in a study of blood T cell repertoires in COVID-19. This table comes from immunoSEQ multiplex PCR, and its TCRdb copy is limited to in-frame clones, with some not included. This sample carries over 85,000 clones, around 90% of them seen once, and the ten largest clones take roughly 4.2%. The sample comprised peripheral blood. The source is a human donor with COVID-19, enrolled during active disease. The donor label of this sample is uncertain.

The V gene is TRBV7-8, the J gene TRBJ1-1, with a tentative D call TRBD1 (6 bases). Trimming left V 6 bases short and J 1 base short, with 18 bases between. The CDR3 spans 16 residues. Germline V lookup: CDR1 SGHVS, CDR2 FQNEAQ. CDR3 sequence reads: CASSSRQAVRNTEAFF. The CDR3 region has the DNA TGTGCCAGCAGTTCAAGACAGGCGGTAAGGAACACTGAAGCTTTCTTT.

This clone showed up just once. The CDR3 DNA follows: TGTGCCAGCAGTCTTGGACAGGGGGCGAATCAGCCCCAGCATTTT. Encoded protein: CASSLGQGANQPQHF. The chain combines TRBV27 with TRBJ1-5, with 11 bases lining up with TRBD1. The V and J ends lost 5 bases and 4 bases, in that order; junction bases with no gene match: 4. The CDR3 runs 15 residues. The germline V gene has CDR1 MNHEY and CDR2 SMNVEV (reference sequence).

The J gene is TRBJ2-7, the V gene TRBV19; D is uncertain. Looked up from germline, CDR1 is LNHDA and CDR2 is SQIVND (reference sequence). The V end lost 4 bases, the J end lost 4 bases, and 14 bases lay between the germline ends. The CDR3 length is 14 residues. CDR3 in DNA: TGTGCCAGTAGTAGCGGTGGCGATCCTTACGAGCAGTACTTC. Amino acid sequence: CASSSGGDPYEQYF.

V gene TRBV4-1 combines with J gene TRBJ2-3; TRBD2 aligns across 8 bases. Germline values: CDR1 MGHRA, CDR2 YSYEKL. The CDR3 contains 16 residues. V shed 2 bases, J shed 2 bases, and the junction held 6 bases outside the gene matches. The CDR3 coding sequence is TGCGCCAGCAGCCAAAGAGCGGGGGAACCCACAGATACGCAGTATTTT. It yields the protein CASSQRAGEPTDTQYF.

This rearrangement joins TRBV30 to TRBJ1-1; 7 bases align to TRBD1. The length of the CDR3 is 14 residues. V shed 4 bases, J shed 5 bases, and the junction held 10 bases outside the gene matches. Per germline, CDR1 GTSNPN and CDR2 SVGIG (reference sequence). CDR3 in DNA: TGTGCCTGGACCCCCCAGGGGGGCCATACTGAAGCTTTCTTT. As protein: CAWTPQGGHTEAFF.

The chain combines TRBV18 with TRBJ1-3; no clear D. The CDR3 spans 16 residues. Germline V gene sequence: CDR1 KGHSH, CDR2 LQKENI. V lost 1 base and J lost 2, with 12 bases in between. The chain's CDR3 is CASSPLLREAGNTIYF. The CDR3 bases are TGTGCCAGCTCACCACTGTTGAGGGAAGCTGGAAACACCATATATTTT.

This rearrangement joins TRBV3-1 (or the pseudogene TRBV3-2) to TRBJ1-2, with D perhaps TRBD1 (6 bases). The V gene lost 4 bases and the J gene lost 7 bases, with 16 bases spanning the gap. This CDR3 has 14 residues. Germline loops: CDR1 LGHDT, CDR2 YNNKEL (reference sequence). The CDR3 reads CASSPRGSGVGYTF. In DNA, the CDR3 is TGTGCCAGCAGCCCCAGGGGATCGGGTGTTGGCTACACCTTC.

This clone appeared a single time. V usage is TRBV5-1 and J usage is TRBJ1-2; 7 nucleotides line up with TRBD1. The V gene end was trimmed by 2 bases and the J gene end by 4 bases; junction bases not matched to a gene: 2. Looked up from germline, CDR1 is SGHRS and CDR2 is YFSETQ. This CDR3 is 13 amino acids long. Here the CDR3 DNA reads TGCGCCAGCAGCTTTAGACAGGGCTATGGCTACACCTTC. As protein: CASSFRQGYGYTF.

The chain recombines TRBV18 with TRBJ1-1; no clear D. Per germline, CDR1 KGHSH and CDR2 LQKENI. The CDR3 is 14 residues long. V lost 6 bases and J lost 3, with 14 bases in between. Here the CDR3 DNA reads TGTGCCAGCTCGGTCTCTGGCGGGGACACTGAAGCTTTCTTT. Its protein is CASSVSGGDTEAFF.

V gene TRBV6-1 combines with J gene TRBJ1-5; D uncertain. CDR3 length: 14 residues. The V end lost 1 base, the J end lost 5 bases, and 9 bases lay between the germline ends. Germline V lookup: CDR1 MNHNS, CDR2 SASEGT. Here the CDR3 reads CASSEVRADQPQHF. The DNA for the CDR3 is TGTGCCAGCAGTGAAGTGAGGGCGGATCAGCCCCAGCATTTT.

V usage is TRBV6-5 and J usage is TRBJ2-5; 7 nucleotides align to TRBD2. CDR3 length: 13 residues. The germline V gene encodes CDR1 MNHEY and CDR2 SVGAGI. With V trimmed by 8 bases and J by 5 bases, 8 bases remained unmatched. Here the CDR3 DNA reads TGTGCCAGCGAAAGGACCGGGGGGGAGACCCAGTACTTC. This codes for CASERTGGETQYF.

V gene TRBV19 combines with J gene TRBJ1-1, with 10 bases fitting TRBD1. The CDR3 length is 16 residues. V was clipped by 5 bases and J by 0 bases; unmatched bases: 6. CDR1 is LNHDA, CDR2 SQIVND, per germline (reference sequence). CDR3 nucleotides: TGTGCCAGTAGTCCCGGGACAGGGGACATGAACACTGAAGCTTTCTTT. Protein sequence: CASSPGTGDMNTEAFF. Combining the CDR3 with reference TRBV19 and TRBJ1-1 gives the whole variable domain DGGITQSPKYLFRKEGQNVTLSCEQNLNHDAMYWYRQDPGQGLRLIYYSQIVNDFQKGDIAEGYSVSREKKESFPLTVTSAQKNPTAFYLCASSPGTGDMNTEAFFGQGTRLTVV.

The rearrangement uses TRBV3-1 (or the pseudogene TRBV3-2) and TRBJ1-4; a possible D gene is TRBD1 (5 bases). Germline CDR1 and CDR2: LGHDT and YNNKEL (reference sequence). Trimming removed 6 bases at V and 8 bases at J, with 10 bases between. The CDR3 is 12 residues long. The CDR3 sequence is CASRTAGEKLFF. The CDR3 DNA is TGTGCCAGCAGGACAGCGGGGGAAAAACTGTTTTTT.

The chain couples TRBV9 to TRBJ1-4, with 8 bases that match TRBD1. The CDR3 is 16 amino acids. Trimming cost V 0 bases and J 1 base; bases outside gene matches: 2. Germline loops: CDR1 SGDLS, CDR2 YYNGEE. CDR3 in DNA: TGTGCCAGCAGCGTAGCAGGGGGCGAAACTAATGAAAAACTGTTTTTT. Translating it yields CASSVAGGETNEKLFF.

The CDR3 reads CASSSQGWETQYF. The DNA for the CDR3 is TGTGCCAGCAGTTCCCAGGGATGGGAGACCCAGTACTTC. J is TRBJ2-5 and V is TRBV27; D might be TRBD1 (5 bases). Germline assignment: CDR1 MNHEY and CDR2 SMNVEV (reference sequence). Trimming left V 4 bases short and J 5 bases short, with 11 bases between. The CDR3 totals 13 residues.

The chain uses TRBV7-9 and TRBJ1-5; 8 positions agree with TRBD1. CDR1 is SEHNR, CDR2 FQNEAQ, per germline (reference sequence). The CDR3 has 16 residues. With V trimmed by 3 bases and J by 7 bases, 11 bases remained unmatched. CDR3 coding DNA: TGTGCCAGCAGCTTTCGGACAGGGCGGATCAAACAGCCCCAGCATTTT. It is translated as CASSFRTGRIKQPQHF.

V gene TRBV6-5 combines with J gene TRBJ1-2, with 10 bases aligning to TRBD1. Germline loops: CDR1 MNHEY, CDR2 SVGAGI. The CDR3 runs to 13 residues. V was clipped by 11 bases and J by 0 bases; unmatched bases: 3. The chain's CDR3 is CAGGTGANYGYTF. The CDR3 DNA sequence: TGTGCCGGGGGGACAGGGGCTAACTATGGCTACACCTTC.

The V gene is TRBV19, the J gene TRBJ1-5, with a tentative D call TRBD1 (6 bases). The CDR3 spans 14 residues. Looked up from germline, CDR1 is LNHDA and CDR2 is SQIVND (reference sequence). The V gene lost 8 bases and the J gene lost 4 bases, with 15 bases spanning the gap. The CDR3 protein is CASLSEDSNQPQHF. As DNA, the CDR3 is TGTGCCAGTCTCTCTGAGGACAGTAATCAGCCCCAGCATTTT.